This TCR beta chain appears in the sequencing data of a study of shared clonotypes between healthy human individuals. Study-wide context: Three plates each covered CD4 naive and memory; CD8 naive two, CD8 memory one.

Repertoires were generated with immunoSEQ multiplex PCR, while TCRdb's copy carries only in-frame clones and drops some. The table shows about 2.3 million clones, with approximately 93% occurring only once. Findings and caveats of the study: Large depth notwithstanding, sorted-subset sequencing proved incomplete by rarefaction. The sharing of 4.5% to 5.5% of naive CD4 clonotypes was seen across several donors.

Only a few counts were recorded for this clone. Its specificity is not known. Distinct nucleotide sequences in the sample also encode this CDR3. All donors qualified as healthy HIV-negative adults and had experienced no recent acute infections or vaccinations. The source of this sequence is a man aged 18-30 years in good health. Some clones in this sample may be carry-over from other donors' samples. Material for sequencing was naive CD4+ T cells from PBMCs. Subset meaning: CD45RA+ positively selected.

The CDR3 DNA follows: TGTGCCAGCAGTGGGACTGCGAACACTGAAGCTTTCTTT. This encodes CASSGTANTEAFF. V is TRBV2 and J is TRBJ1-1; D call uncertain. Germline lookup yields CDR1 SNHLY and CDR2 FYNNEI. The CDR3 totals 13 residues. V gave up 4 bases and J gave up 1 base, with 7 bases separating them.